The 9 T cell receptor beta chains below all came from one sample that was sequenced in a study of shared clonotypes between healthy human individuals (dated by TCRdb to about 2020). The library relied on the immunoSEQ multiplex PCR assay. Imported from immuneACCESS, the table was reduced by TCRdb to in-frame sequences with V and J called. These copies leave out some clones; in studies compared against another copy, an unresolved V gene accounts for under half, and the cause of the remainder is not known. The sample data list millions of clones, and roughly 91% of these were observed just once. Of the sample, roughly 1.7% is held by the ten largest clones. For the CD8 naive samples, CD45RO-negative cells were positively selected for CCR7, yielding a CD45RA+CCR7+ population from which TemRA cells were excluded. The sample was naive CD8+ T cells from PBMCs. The sample's cell subset or site label, in plain terms: CD45RA+CCR7+. These receptors were taken from a man between 18 and 29 years old in good health. Some clones in this sample may be carry-over from other donors' samples.

The chain couples TRBV6-1 to TRBJ2-7, with TRBD1 matching 9 bases. Per the germline V gene, CDR1 is MNHNS and CDR2 is SASEGT. CDR3 length equals 15 residues. Trimming removed 6 bases from V and 6 bases from J; junction bases left unmatched: 12. CDR3 coding DNA: TGTGCCAGCAGCCCACCGGGACAGGGATCGGGCGAGCAGTACTTC. Translating it yields CASSPPGQGSGEQYF.

V usage is TRBV7-7 and J usage is TRBJ2-2; 8 bases fit TRBD1. The CDR3 loop spans 17 amino acids. Looked up from germline, CDR1 is SSHAT and CDR2 is FNYEAQ (reference sequence). J gave up 6 bases and V 5 bases, and 14 bases lay outside the gene matches. In nucleotides, the CDR3 is TGTGCCAGCAGCCGGTCCGCAGGGGGCAAGGATGCCGGGGAGCTGTTTTTT. This gives the protein CASSRSAGGKDAGELFF.

V is TRBV7-2 and J is TRBJ2-3, with 7 bases matching TRBD2. Per the germline V gene, CDR1 is SGHTA and CDR2 is FQGNSA. There are 17 residues in the CDR3. V was clipped by 2 bases and J by 2 bases; unmatched bases: 10. The CDR3 DNA is TGTGCCAGCAGCTTAATCAGCTCTAGCGGCAACACAGATACGCAGTATTTT. Its protein product is CASSLISSSGNTDTQYF. Looking up the rest from reference TRBV7-2 and TRBJ2-3 gives the full variable domain: GAGVSQSPSNKVTEKGKDVELRCDPISGHTALYWYRQSLGQGLEFLIYFQGNSAPDKSGLPSDRFSAERTGGSVSTLTIQRTQQEDSAVYLCASSLISSSGNTDTQYFGPGTRLTVL.

This sequence joins TRBV10-1 and TRBJ2-3, with no clear D. Germline loops: CDR1 WNHNN, CDR2 SYGVQD (reference sequence). The CDR3 is made up of 13 amino acids. Trimming shortened V by 4 bases and J by 6 bases, and 11 bases separated the two germline ends. CDR3 DNA: TGCGCCAGCAGTGGTCCCTCTTCCGATACGCAGTATTTT. The encoded protein is CASSGPSSDTQYF.

This clone was detected once. V gene TRBV7-2 combines with J gene TRBJ2-1, with D possibly matching TRBD1 (6 bases). The CDR3 extends over 17 amino acids. Per germline, CDR1 SGHTA and CDR2 FQGNSA. The V and J ends lost 1 base and 2 bases respectively, with 15 bases between them. CDR3: CASSLEYGTLTYNEQFF. DNA for the CDR3: TGTGCCAGCAGCTTAGAATACGGGACATTGACCTACAATGAGCAGTTCTTC.

This chain joins TRBV19 and TRBJ2-1; no firm D call. V was cut by 6 bases and J by 0 bases, with 9 bases left in between. Germline-derived CDR1 and CDR2 are LNHDA and SQIVND (reference sequence). There are 14 residues in the CDR3. CDR3 DNA: TGTGCCAGTAGGTACAGAATCTCCTACAATGAGCAGTTCTTC. The encoded protein is CASRYRISYNEQFF.

J is TRBJ2-7 and V is TRBV10-2; TRBD2 agrees at 11 bases. The CDR3 has 16 amino acids. Germline assignment: CDR1 WSHSY and CDR2 SAAADI. Trimming removed 2 bases from V and 0 bases from J; junction bases left unmatched: 3. The CDR3: CASSELAGGPSYEQYF. CDR3 coding DNA: TGCGCCAGCAGTGAGCTAGCGGGAGGCCCCTCCTACGAGCAGTACTTC.

This clone was seen a single time. The chain employs TRBV25-1 and TRBJ2-1; D is undetermined. CDR1 is MGHDK and CDR2 is SYGVNS in the germline V gene. CDR3 length equals 14 residues. Trimming pared 4 bases from V and 0 bases from J, leaving 7 bases between. The CDR3 sequence: CASSGKSSYNEQFF. The CDR3 DNA is TGTGCCAGCAGTGGAAAGAGCTCCTACAATGAGCAGTTCTTC.

The chain uses TRBV18 and TRBJ2-7, with a tentative D call TRBD1 (6 bases). The CDR3 sequence is 14 residues long. V lost 5 bases, J lost 1 base, and 12 bases lay in between. Looked up from germline, CDR1 is KGHSH and CDR2 is LQKENI. The CDR3 DNA reads as TGTGCCAGCTCATCTCCAGGGGAGTCCTACGAGCAGTACTTC. Encoded protein: CASSSPGESYEQYF.